The entry that follows covers one T cell receptor (beta chain) sequence. This entry comes from a study of immune evolution from preneoplasia to lung adenocarcinoma. In the study overall: HLA loss of heterozygosity: 6% to 7.5% AIS, 15% MIA, roughly 30% ADC, none AAH.

CDR3 size: 14 residues. V gave up 4 bases and J gave up 3 bases, with 10 bases separating them. Germline V lookup: CDR1 SGDLS, CDR2 YYNGEE. This table comes from immunoSEQ multiplex PCR, and its TCRdb copy is limited to in-frame clones, with some not included. This sample has roughly 5,300 clones, with over 65% found just once. This TCR was sampled from a person in their sixties or seventies with lung adenocarcinoma. The genes are TRBV9 and TRBJ2-2; perhaps TRBD1 as D (5 bases). The sample consisted of FFPE lung adenocarcinoma in situ tissue. CDR3 nucleotide sequence: TGTGCCAGCAGCTCTGACAGACACACCGGGGAGCTGTTTTTT. Protein: CASSSDRHTGELFF. Filled out from reference TRBV9 and TRBJ2-2, the complete variable domain reads DSGVTQTPKHLITATGQRVTLRCSPRSGDLSVYWYQQSLDQGLQFLIQYYNGEERAKGNILERFSAQQFPDLHSELNLSSLELGDSALYFCASSSDRHTGELFFGEGSRLTVL.